Listed below are T cell receptor beta chains from one sample, sequenced in a study of cytomegalovirus exposure and HLA in healthy donors. Produced via immunoSEQ multiplex PCR; TCRdb's table is partial and in-frame only. The table shows approximately 160,000 clones, with roughly 78% occurring only once. Material for sequencing was PBMCs. All receptors come from a woman aged 50 to 60 in good health and CMV-seropositive. The CDR3 runs from the conserved cysteine through the conserved F or W. The D gene is left open where the match is weak. Clone size is stated in some rows and not others, as once, few, many or a class when expanded.

J,D,V,size,DNA,CDR3
TRBJ2-5,-,TRBV10-2,few,TGCGCCAGCCTCAGGGGGGCCCAAGAGACCCAGTACTTC,CASLRGAQETQYF
TRBJ1-5,TRBD1,TRBV4-1,-,TGCGCCAGCAGCCCGAGGGTAACAGGGGGCTCCAGCAATCAGCCCCAGCATTTT,CASSPRVTGGSSNQPQHF
TRBJ1-5,-,TRBV2,-,TGTGCCAGCAGTTATGGCATATTCAATCAGCCCCAGCATTTT,CASSYGIFNQPQHF
TRBJ1-4,TRBD1,TRBV2,-,TGTGCCAGCAGCCCCCGGACAGGAACTAATGAAAAACTGTTTTTT,CASSPRTGTNEKLFF
TRBJ2-7,-,TRBV2,-,TGTGCCAGCAGTGAATTCCAGGGGAGCACCTACGAGCAGTACTTC,CASSEFQGSTYEQYF
TRBJ1-5,TRBD1,TRBV30,-,TGTGCCTGGAGTGAAGGACAGGGAATGCAGCCCCAGCATTTT,CAWSEGQGMQPQHF
TRBJ1-2,TRBD1,TRBV30,-,TGTGCCTGGAGCGGGACAGGGCCCTATGGCTACACCTTC,CAWSGTGPYGYTF
TRBJ1-4,-,TRBV19,-,TGTGCCAGTCAGGCGGGGGGAACTAATGAAAAACTGTTTTTT,CASQAGGTNEKLFF
TRBJ2-1,TRBD2,TRBV19,few,TGTGCCAGTAGTGACGGGGGGGCCTACAATGAGCAGTTCTTC,CASSDGGAYNEQFF
TRBJ2-1,TRBD2,TRBV27,-,TGTGCCAGCCAATCCGAGCGGGGGGGATACAATGAGCAGTTCTTC,CASQSERGGYNEQFF
TRBJ1-3,-,TRBV5-6,once,TGTGCCAGCAGCACAACATTCTCTGGAAACACCATATATTTT,CASSTTFSGNTIYF
TRBJ1-6,-,TRBV7-2,-,TGTGCCAGCAGCTTAGATCAGAATTCACCCCTCCACTTT,CASSLDQNSPLHF
TRBJ2-3,-,TRBV18,-,TGTGCCAGCTCCTCCGTCGAGCGGGGCACAGATACGCAGTATTTT,CASSSVERGTDTQYF
TRBJ1-6,-,TRBV11-1,-,TGTGCCAGCAGCTTAGACAGGACCGGTTCACCCCTCCACTTT,CASSLDRTGSPLHF
TRBJ1-1,TRBD1,TRBV6-1,-,TGTGCCAGCAGTGACCGACAGGGGATAATGAACACTGAAGCTTTCTTT,CASSDRQGIMNTEAFF
TRBJ1-1,-,TRBV18,-,TGTGCCAGCTCTCCGACAGTGATGGGCACTGAAGCTTTCTTT,CASSPTVMGTEAFF
TRBJ2-7,TRBD2,TRBV4-2,-,TGTGCCAGCAGCCTCGGACTAGACCGCGAGCAGTACTTC,CASSLGLDREQYF
TRBJ1-1,-,TRBV11-2,-,TGTGCCAGCAGCAACCGACAAAGAGCTTTCTTT,CASSNRQRAFF
TRBJ2-2,-,TRBV5-1,-,TGCGCCAGCAGCTTAGGGGCGCTGAACACCGGGGAGCTGTTTTTT,CASSLGALNTGELFF
TRBJ1-2,TRBD1,TRBV29-1,-,TGCAGCGTTACCGGACAGGGCGTCGGCTACACCTTC,CSVTGQGVGYTF
TRBJ2-2,-,TRBV5-6,-,TGTGCCAGCAGCTTGGTAGACAGGTACACCGGGGAGCTGTTTTTT,CASSLVDRYTGELFF
TRBJ1-4,TRBD1,TRBV30,-,TGTGCCTGGGAGAGGGGGCTAGCTAATGAAAAACTGTTTTTT,CAWERGLANEKLFF
TRBJ2-3,TRBD2,TRBV5-4,-,TGTGCCAGCAGCTTGAGTAGCGGGGGTATATCAGATACGCAGTATTTT,CASSLSSGGISDTQYF
TRBJ1-2,-,TRBV19,-,TGTGCCAGTAGTATGGGGGGGGCCTATGGCTACACCTTC,CASSMGGAYGYTF
TRBJ1-2,-,TRBV9,-,TGTGCCAGCAGCGTAGGATGGAGGACAGTGACCTATGGCTACACCTTC,CASSVGWRTVTYGYTF
TRBJ1-5,TRBD1,TRBV6-5,-,TGTGCCAGCAGGATGGACAGGGGGCTTCAGCCCCAGCATTTT,CASRMDRGLQPQHF
TRBJ2-2,-,TRBV4-2,once,TGTGCCAGCAGCCAAGATAGGGGCCCCACCGGGGAGCTGTTTTTT,CASSQDRGPTGELFF
TRBJ2-7,-,TRBV5-1,-,TGCGCCAGTTTTGATCGACAGGGAGGATCCTACGAGCAGTACTTC,CASFDRQGGSYEQYF
TRBJ2-7,TRBD1,TRBV4-1,once,TGCGCCAGCAGCCAATTGGGACAGGGCTCTACCGAGCAGTACTTC,CASSQLGQGSTEQYF